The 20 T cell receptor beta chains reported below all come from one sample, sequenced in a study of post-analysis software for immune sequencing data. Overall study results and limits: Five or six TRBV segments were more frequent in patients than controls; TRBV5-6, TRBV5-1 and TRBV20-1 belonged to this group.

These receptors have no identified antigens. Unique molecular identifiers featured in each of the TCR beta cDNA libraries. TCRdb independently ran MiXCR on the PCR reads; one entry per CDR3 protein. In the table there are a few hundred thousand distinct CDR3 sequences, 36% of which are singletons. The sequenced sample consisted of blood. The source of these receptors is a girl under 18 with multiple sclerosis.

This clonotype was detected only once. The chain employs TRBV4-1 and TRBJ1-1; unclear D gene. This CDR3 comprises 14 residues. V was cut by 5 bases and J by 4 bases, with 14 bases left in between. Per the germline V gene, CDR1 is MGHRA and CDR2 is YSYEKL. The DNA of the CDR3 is TGCGCCAGCAGCTGGGCAAACGAGGGCACTGAAGCTTTCTTT. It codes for CASSWANEGTEAFF.

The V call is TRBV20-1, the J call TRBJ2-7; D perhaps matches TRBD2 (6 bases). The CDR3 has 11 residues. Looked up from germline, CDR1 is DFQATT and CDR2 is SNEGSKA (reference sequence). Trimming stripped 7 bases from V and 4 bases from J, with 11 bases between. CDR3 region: CSEGTSYEQYF. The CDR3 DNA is TGCAGTGAAGGGACTTCTTACGAGCAGTACTTC.

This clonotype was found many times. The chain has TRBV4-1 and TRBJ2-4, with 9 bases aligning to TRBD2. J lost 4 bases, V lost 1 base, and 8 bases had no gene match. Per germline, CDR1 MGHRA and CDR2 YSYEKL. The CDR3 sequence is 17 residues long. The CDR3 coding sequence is TGCGCCAGCAGCCAAGGGCGAGCGGGGGGAGCGAAAAACATTCAGTACTTC. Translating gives CASSQGRAGGAKNIQYF.

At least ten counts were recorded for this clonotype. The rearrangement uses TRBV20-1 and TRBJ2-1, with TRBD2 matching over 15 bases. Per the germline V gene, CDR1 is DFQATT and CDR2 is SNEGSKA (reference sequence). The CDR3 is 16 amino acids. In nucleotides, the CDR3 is TGCAGCGTCGGACTAGCGGGAGGGCCCCTCTACAATGAGCAGTTCTTC. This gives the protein CSVGLAGGPLYNEQFF.

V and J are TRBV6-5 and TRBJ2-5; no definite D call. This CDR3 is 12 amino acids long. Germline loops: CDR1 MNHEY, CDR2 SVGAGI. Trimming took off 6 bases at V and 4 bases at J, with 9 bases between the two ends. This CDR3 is CASSWELETQYF. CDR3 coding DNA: TGTGCCAGCAGCTGGGAACTAGAGACCCAGTACTTC.

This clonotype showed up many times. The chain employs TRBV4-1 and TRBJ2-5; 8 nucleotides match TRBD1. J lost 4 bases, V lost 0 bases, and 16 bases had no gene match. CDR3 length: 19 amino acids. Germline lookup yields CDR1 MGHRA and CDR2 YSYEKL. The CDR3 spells CASSQDRGGAGGRGETQYF. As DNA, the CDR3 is TGCGCCAGCAGCCAAGATCGAGGCGGGGCAGGGGGCAGGGGAGAGACCCAGTACTTC.

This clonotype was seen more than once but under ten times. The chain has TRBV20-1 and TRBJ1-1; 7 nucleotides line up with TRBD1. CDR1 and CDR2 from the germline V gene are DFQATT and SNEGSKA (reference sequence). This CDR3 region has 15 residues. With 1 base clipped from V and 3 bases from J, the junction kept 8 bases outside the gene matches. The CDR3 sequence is CSARVRAGGDTEAFF. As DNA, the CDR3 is TGCAGTGCTAGAGTCCGGGCAGGGGGGGACACTGAAGCTTTCTTT.

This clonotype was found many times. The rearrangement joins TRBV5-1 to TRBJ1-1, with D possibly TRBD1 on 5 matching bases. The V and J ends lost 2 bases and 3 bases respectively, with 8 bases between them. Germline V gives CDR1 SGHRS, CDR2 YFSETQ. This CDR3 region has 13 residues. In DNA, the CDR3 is TGCGCCAGCAGCTTCCAGGGTGACACTGAAGCTTTCTTT. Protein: CASSFQGDTEAFF.

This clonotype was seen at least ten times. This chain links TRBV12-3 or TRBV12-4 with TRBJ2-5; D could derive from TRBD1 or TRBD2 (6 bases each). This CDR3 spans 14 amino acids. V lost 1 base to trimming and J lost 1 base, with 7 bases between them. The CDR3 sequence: CASSLGGAQETQYF. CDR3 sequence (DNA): TGTGCCAGCAGTTTAGGGGGGGCCCAAGAGACCCAGTACTTC.

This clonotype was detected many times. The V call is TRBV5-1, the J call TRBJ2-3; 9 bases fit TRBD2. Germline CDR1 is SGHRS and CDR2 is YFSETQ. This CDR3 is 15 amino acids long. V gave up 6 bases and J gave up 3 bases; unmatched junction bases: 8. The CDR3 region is CASTLSGSGTDTQYF. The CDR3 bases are TGCGCCAGCACCCTTAGCGGGAGTGGGACAGATACGCAGTATTTT.

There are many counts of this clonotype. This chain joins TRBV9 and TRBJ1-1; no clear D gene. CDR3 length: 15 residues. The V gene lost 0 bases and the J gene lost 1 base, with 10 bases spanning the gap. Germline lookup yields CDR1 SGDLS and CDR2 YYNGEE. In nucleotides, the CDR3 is TGTGCCAGCAGCGTAGCCCACCTGGGGAACACTGAAGCTTTCTTT. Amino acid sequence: CASSVAHLGNTEAFF.

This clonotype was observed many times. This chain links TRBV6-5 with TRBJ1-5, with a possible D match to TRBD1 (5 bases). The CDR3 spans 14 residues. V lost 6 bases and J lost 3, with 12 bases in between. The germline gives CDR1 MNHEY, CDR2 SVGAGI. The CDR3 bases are TGTGCCAGCAGGCCGGGACTGAACAATCAGCCCCAGCATTTT. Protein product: CASRPGLNNQPQHF.

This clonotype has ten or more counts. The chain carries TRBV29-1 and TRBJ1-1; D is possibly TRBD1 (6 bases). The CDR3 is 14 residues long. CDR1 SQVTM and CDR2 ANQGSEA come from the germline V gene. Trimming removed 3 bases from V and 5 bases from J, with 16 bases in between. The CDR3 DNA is TGCAGCGTTGACGCCACGGGGGCAGGGACTGAAGCTTTCTTT. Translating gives CSVDATGAGTEAFF.

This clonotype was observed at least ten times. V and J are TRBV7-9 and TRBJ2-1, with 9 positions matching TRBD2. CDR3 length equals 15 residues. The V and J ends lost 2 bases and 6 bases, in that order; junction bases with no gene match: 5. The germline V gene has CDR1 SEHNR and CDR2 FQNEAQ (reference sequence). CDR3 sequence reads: CASSLTAGGSNEQFF. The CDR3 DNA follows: TGTGCCAGCAGCTTAACAGCGGGAGGTTCCAATGAGCAGTTCTTC.

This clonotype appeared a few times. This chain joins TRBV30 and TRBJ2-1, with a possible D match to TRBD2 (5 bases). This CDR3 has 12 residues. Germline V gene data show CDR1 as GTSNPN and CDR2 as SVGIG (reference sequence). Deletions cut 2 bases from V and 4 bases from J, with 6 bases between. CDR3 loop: CAWSRGYNEQFF. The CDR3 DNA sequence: TGTGCCTGGAGTCGAGGGTACAATGAGCAGTTCTTC.

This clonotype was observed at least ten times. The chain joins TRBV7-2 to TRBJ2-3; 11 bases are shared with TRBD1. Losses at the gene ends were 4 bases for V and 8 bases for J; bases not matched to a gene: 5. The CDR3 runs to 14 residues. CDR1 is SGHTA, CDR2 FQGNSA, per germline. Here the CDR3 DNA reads TGTGCCAGCAGCTACTCCGGGACAGGGGGTACGCAGTATTTT. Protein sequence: CASSYSGTGGTQYF.

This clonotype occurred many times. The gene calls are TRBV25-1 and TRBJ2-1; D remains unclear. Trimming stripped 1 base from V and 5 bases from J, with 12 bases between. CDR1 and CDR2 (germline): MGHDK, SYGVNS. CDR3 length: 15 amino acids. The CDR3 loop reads CASSEFRTSDNEQFF. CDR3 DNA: TGTGCCAGCAGTGAATTTAGGACCAGCGACAATGAGCAGTTCTTC.

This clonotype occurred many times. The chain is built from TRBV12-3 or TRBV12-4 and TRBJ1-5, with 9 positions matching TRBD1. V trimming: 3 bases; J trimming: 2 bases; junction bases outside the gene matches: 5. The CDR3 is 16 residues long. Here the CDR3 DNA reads TGTGCCAGCAGTTTCACAGGGGGCAACGGCAATCAGCCCCAGCATTTT. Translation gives CASSFTGGNGNQPQHF.

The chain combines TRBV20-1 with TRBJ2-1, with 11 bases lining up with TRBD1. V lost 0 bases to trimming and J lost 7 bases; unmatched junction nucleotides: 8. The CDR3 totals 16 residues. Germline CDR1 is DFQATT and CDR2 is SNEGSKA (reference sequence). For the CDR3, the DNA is TGCAGTGCTAGAGATCTCGGACAGGGGGCTGATAATGAGCAGTTCTTC. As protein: CSARDLGQGADNEQFF.

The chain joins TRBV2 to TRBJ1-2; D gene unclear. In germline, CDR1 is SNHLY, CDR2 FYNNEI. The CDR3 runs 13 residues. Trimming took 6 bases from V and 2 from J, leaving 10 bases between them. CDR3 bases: TGTGCCAGCAGCCCGTCGGCCAACTATGGCTACACCTTC. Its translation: CASSPSANYGYTF.